The TCR beta chain described here comes from a study of blood T cell repertoires in COVID-19. The CDR3 loop spans 16 amino acids. After removal of 1 base from V and 2 bases from J, the junction contained 4 bases not matched to a gene. Per the germline V gene, CDR1 is LGHNT and CDR2 is FRNRAP. Per the study methods: From reference gene primer amplification, estimates of nucleated cell counts were derived. Repertoires were generated with immunoSEQ multiplex PCR, while TCRdb's copy carries only in-frame clones and drops some. Clone size and V and J calls were adopted from that table, with D and trimming inferred from the DNA. The repertoire consists of hundreds of thousands of clones, with over 80% occurring once and the leading ten covering approximately 10%.

The sequenced sample was peripheral blood. This sequence was found in a woman between 65 and 79 years old with COVID-19, enrolled during active disease. The chain has TRBV12-5 and TRBJ1-4; 7 nucleotides align to TRBD1. In DNA, the CDR3 is TGTGCTAGTGGTTTGGGGGTAGGGGGCACTAATGAAAAACTGTTTTTT. It specifies CASGLGVGGTNEKLFF.